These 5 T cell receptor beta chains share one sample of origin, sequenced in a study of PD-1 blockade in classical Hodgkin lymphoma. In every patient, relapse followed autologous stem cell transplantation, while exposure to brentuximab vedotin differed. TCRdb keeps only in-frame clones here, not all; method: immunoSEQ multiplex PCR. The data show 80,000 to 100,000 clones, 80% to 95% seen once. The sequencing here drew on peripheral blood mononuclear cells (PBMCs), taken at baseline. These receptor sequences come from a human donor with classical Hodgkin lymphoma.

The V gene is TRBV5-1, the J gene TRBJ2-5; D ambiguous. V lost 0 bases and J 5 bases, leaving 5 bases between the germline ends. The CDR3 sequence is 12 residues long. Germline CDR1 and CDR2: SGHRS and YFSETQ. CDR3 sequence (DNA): TGCGCCAGCAGCTTGGCCCTCGAGACCCAGTACTTC. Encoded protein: CASSLALETQYF.

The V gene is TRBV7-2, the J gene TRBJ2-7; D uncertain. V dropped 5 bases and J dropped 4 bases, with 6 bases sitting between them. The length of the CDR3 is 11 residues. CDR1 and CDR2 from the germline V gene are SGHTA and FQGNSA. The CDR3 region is CASSHEYEQYF. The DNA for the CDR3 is TGTGCCAGCAGCCACGAATACGAGCAGTACTTC.

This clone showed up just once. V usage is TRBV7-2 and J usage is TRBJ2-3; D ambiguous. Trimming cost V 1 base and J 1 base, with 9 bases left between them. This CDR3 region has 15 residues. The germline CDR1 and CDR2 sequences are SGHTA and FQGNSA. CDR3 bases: TGTGCCAGCAGCTTAGATAGAATGGGCACAGATACGCAGTATTTT. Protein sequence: CASSLDRMGTDTQYF.

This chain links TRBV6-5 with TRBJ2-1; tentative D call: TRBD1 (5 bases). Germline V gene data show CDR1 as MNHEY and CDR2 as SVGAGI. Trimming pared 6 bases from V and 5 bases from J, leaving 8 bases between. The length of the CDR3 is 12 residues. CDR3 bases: TGTGCCAGCAGATCGGACAACAATGAGCAGTTCTTC. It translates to CASRSDNNEQFF.

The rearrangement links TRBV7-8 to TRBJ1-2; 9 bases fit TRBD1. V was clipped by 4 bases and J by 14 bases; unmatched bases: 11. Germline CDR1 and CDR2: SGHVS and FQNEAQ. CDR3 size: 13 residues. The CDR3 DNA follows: TGTGCCAGCAGCTCGGGACAGGGAGGGGGCAAGACCTTC. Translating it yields CASSSGQGGGKTF.